The clone carrying this T cell receptor beta chain was counted a single time. Its antigen is as yet unknown. The source of the sample is a study of blood T cells in healthy people across ages. Whole-study results and caveats: Researchers said unsorted PBMCs prevented a conclusive naive versus antigen-experienced comparison.

Primed by a sample-barcoded 5' primer and a J-beta primer mix, a second PCR proceeded for 7 to 11 cycles. Every individual sample yielded 2.5 million or more paired-end reads (each containing CDR3). TCRdb reanalysed the 5' RACE reads using MiXCR and keeps one entry per CDR3 protein. This table has roughly 930,000 distinct CDR3 sequences, around 48% appearing once. Per the germline V gene, CDR1 is MNHEY and CDR2 is SVGAGI. The CDR3 totals 13 residues. Isolation of PBMCs gave at least 7 million cells per sample. What was sequenced was blood. This clonotype was obtained from a man under 40 in good health. V usage is TRBV6-5 and J usage is TRBJ2-7; TRBD1 matches at 7 bases. The J call may not be correct, given that the DNA end is closer to TRBJ2-5. The CDR3: CASSIDRAETQYF. In DNA form, the CDR3 reads TGTGCCAGCAGTATTGACAGGGCAGAGACCCAGTACTTC.